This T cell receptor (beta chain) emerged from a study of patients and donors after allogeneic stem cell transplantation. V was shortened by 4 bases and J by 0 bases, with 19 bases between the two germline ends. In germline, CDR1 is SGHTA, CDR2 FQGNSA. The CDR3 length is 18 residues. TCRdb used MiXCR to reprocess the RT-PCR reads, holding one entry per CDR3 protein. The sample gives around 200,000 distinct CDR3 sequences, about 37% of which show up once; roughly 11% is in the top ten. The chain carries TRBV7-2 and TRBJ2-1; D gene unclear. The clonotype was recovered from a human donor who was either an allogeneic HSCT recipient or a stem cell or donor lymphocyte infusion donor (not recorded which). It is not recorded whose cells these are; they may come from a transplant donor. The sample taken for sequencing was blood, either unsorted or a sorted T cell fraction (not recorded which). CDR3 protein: CASSSFSGYHSSYNEQFF. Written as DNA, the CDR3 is TGTGCCAGCAGCTCGTTTTCGGGTTACCATAGCTCCTACAATGAGCAGTTCTTC.